Included here is one T cell receptor beta chain sequence, with context. Germline loops: CDR1 SEHNR, CDR2 FQNEAQ (reference sequence). The V gene end was trimmed by 3 bases and the J gene end by 8 bases; junction bases not matched to a gene: 5. This CDR3 has 14 amino acids. This sample is part of a study of T cell responses to AZD1222 COVID-19 vaccine. Only in-frame clones appear in the TCRdb table, and some are missing; sequencing was by immunoSEQ multiplex PCR. The sample has 150,000 or so clones, roughly nine tenths seen once. Sequences were derived from peripheral blood, sampled on day 0 of AZD1222 vaccination. The rearrangement links TRBV7-9 to TRBJ1-4; 8 bases align to TRBD1. The sequence derives from an adult in good health. This CDR3 reads CASSFDRGWEKLFF. CDR3 sequence (DNA): TGTGCCAGCAGCTTTGACAGGGGATGGGAAAAACTGTTTTTT.